These T cell receptor beta chains were read from a single sample in a study of blood T cell repertoires in COVID-19. Clones were sequenced by immunoSEQ multiplex PCR, and TCRdb holds only the in-frame ones, with some missing. The table shows 150,000 to 200,000 clones, with about 85% occurring only once. The source material was peripheral blood. The receptors stem from a human donor with acute or convalescent COVID-19. The donor label of this sample is uncertain. The conserved cysteine and the conserved F or W are not part of the CDR3 here. The D gene is left open where the match is weak.

>TRBJ2-3|TRBD2|TRBV18
ASSPQLAGARDTQY
>TRBJ1-6|-|TRBV7-2
ASSMDRTSNSPLH
>TRBJ1-2|TRBD1|TRBV6-5
ASSYVGRGADGYT
>TRBJ1-2|-|TRBV5-5
ASSSWTVNYGYT
>TRBJ1-3|-|TRBV5-1
ASSLAPSDYGNTIY
>TRBJ2-3|-|TRBV19
ASSSNVLGTDTQY
>TRBJ1-2|-|TRBV12-3/TRBV12-4
ASTRARENGYT
>TRBJ1-1|-|TRBV27
ASRGAEVGSTEAF
>TRBJ1-2|-|TRBV10-3
AISEGGGGYGYT
>TRBJ2-5|TRBD1|TRBV11-2
ASRKGAGGKEETQY
>TRBJ2-2|-|TRBV27
ASSLPQGNTGELF
>TRBJ2-1|TRBD2|TRBV19
ASSPPLAGGKYNEQF
>TRBJ2-2|TRBD2|TRBV5-1
ASSLQRGGSVNTGELF
>TRBJ1-1|-|TRBV11-2
ASSIRGGNTEAF
>TRBJ2-3|TRBD2|TRBV7-2
ASSLGGLAATDTQY
>TRBJ2-3|-|TRBV3-1/TRBV3-2
ASSLRGALASTDTQY
>TRBJ1-2|-|TRBV6-2/TRBV6-3
ASSYESYGYT
>TRBJ1-3|-|TRBV30
AWSAGGGNTIY
>TRBJ2-5|TRBD2|TRBV7-2
ASSLPRLAGGRETQY
>TRBJ1-1|-|TRBV19
ASLDGRGATSDAF
>TRBJ1-5|-|TRBV19
ASSAWTAAAQPQH
>TRBJ1-2|TRBD1|TRBV18
ASSPTQGGTYGYT
>TRBJ2-7|-|TRBV4-1
ASSQVEGPWPYEQY
>TRBJ2-7|-|TRBV10-1
ASSHDGVGEQY
>TRBJ1-1|TRBD1|TRBV7-8
ASSIAPGTAEAF
>TRBJ2-1|-|TRBV14
ASSPYTSSRSYNEQF
>TRBJ2-5|TRBD1|TRBV6-2/TRBV6-3
ASSSPTGIGRAQY
>TRBJ1-5|-|TRBV24-1
ATSDDSHQPQH
>TRBJ1-1|-|TRBV2
ASSGRETEAF
>TRBJ1-1|-|TRBV29-1
STNGGFGTEAF
>TRBJ2-1|-|TRBV11-2
ASSLDWAGRSNEQF
>TRBJ2-7|TRBD1|TRBV5-4
ASTRTGSVYEQY
>TRBJ1-6|TRBD1|TRBV4-1
ASSQEPRQGVSNSPLH
>TRBJ2-1|-|TRBV5-1
ASISADYNEQF
>TRBJ1-2|TRBD1|TRBV2
ASIRTGKYGYT
>TRBJ2-5|-|TRBV9
ASSVAARTEETQY
>TRBJ2-7|TRBD1|TRBV27
ASSSDRVREQY
>TRBJ1-1|TRBD1|TRBV29-1
SVGGDRVLAF
>TRBJ2-3|-|TRBV7-9
ASSYFLASDTDTQY
>TRBJ1-2|TRBD1|TRBV19
ASSTSGQGNYGYT
>TRBJ1-3|-|TRBV7-3
ASSLTPVGNTIY
>TRBJ1-6|-|TRBV19
ASSTRSAGNNSPLH
>TRBJ1-1|-|TRBV6-1
ASSDNRNTEAF
>TRBJ1-5|TRBD1|TRBV12-3/TRBV12-4
ASSLDRGRPQH
>TRBJ1-1|-|TRBV19
ASSIYRGNTEAF
>TRBJ1-1|-|TRBV6-5
ASSYTGLNTEAF
>TRBJ1-1|TRBD1|TRBV11-2
ASSWDRGRSEAF
>TRBJ2-7|-|TRBV13
ASSFLSLRGYEQY
>TRBJ1-6|-|TRBV19
ASSMLGGGGHSPLH
>TRBJ1-6|-|TRBV29-1
SVAGENDSPLH
>TRBJ2-2|-|TRBV19
ASSFSHLNTGELF
>TRBJ1-1|-|TRBV4-3
ASSQDVDFTEAF
>TRBJ1-1|-|TRBV18
ASSPLFEGKETEAF
>TRBJ1-5|-|TRBV3-1/TRBV3-2
ASSQDNVPRPQH
>TRBJ1-5|TRBD1|TRBV5-1
ASSLATGYQPQH